The present entry profiles one TCR beta chain with its context. The CDR3 covers 14 residues. Trimming pared 0 bases from V and 6 bases from J, leaving 12 bases between. Germline assignment: CDR1 SGHDN and CDR2 FVKESK. Profiling relied on immunoSEQ multiplex PCR, and the TCRdb table lists in-frame clones only, not all of them. The repertoire holds tens of thousands of clones, with approximately 90% as singletons. The data were obtained in a study of blood T cell repertoires in COVID-19. Sequencing was performed on peripheral blood. V gene TRBV14 combines with J gene TRBJ2-7; D call uncertain. This receptor was obtained from a man aged 70-80 years with active or convalescent COVID-19. This CDR3 reads CASSQDRTWPEQYF. In DNA form, the CDR3 reads TGTGCCAGCAGCCAAGATCGAACGTGGCCCGAGCAGTACTTC.